The next 13 T cell receptor beta chains were all read from a single sample in a study of T cell responses to AZD1222 COVID-19 vaccine. Profiling relied on immunoSEQ multiplex PCR, and the TCRdb table lists in-frame clones only, not all of them. The sample contains under 150,000 clones, approximately 86% of which appear only once. The sequences come from peripheral blood, collected 28 days after the second AZD1222 dose. These receptors were obtained from an adult who received the AZD1222 COVID-19 vaccine.

The chain links TRBV3-1 (or the pseudogene TRBV3-2) to TRBJ1-1; TRBD1 might be the D (5 bases). V dropped 3 bases and J dropped 12 bases, with 11 bases sitting between them. Germline values: CDR1 LGHDT, CDR2 YNNKEL (reference sequence). This CDR3 has 11 amino acids. CDR3 in amino acids: CASSQGTLPFF. The CDR3 coding sequence is TGTGCCAGCAGCCAGGGGACCCTCCCTTTCTTT.

This chain uses TRBV7-9 with TRBJ1-4; possible D gene TRBD1, 5 bases. This CDR3 spans 17 amino acids. V lost 4 bases, J lost 2 bases, and 17 bases lay in between. Germline lookup yields CDR1 SEHNR and CDR2 FQNEAQ (reference sequence). The DNA for the CDR3 is TGTGCCAGCAGCTCAATAGAAAAGGGGACGACTAATGAAAAACTGTTTTTT. Protein product: CASSSIEKGTTNEKLFF.

The chain is built from TRBV7-2 and TRBJ2-7; D is unclear. V lost 1 base, J lost 5 bases, and 6 bases lay in between. The CDR3 length is 12 residues. Germline loops: CDR1 SGHTA, CDR2 FQGNSA. The CDR3 region is CASSLGRNEQYF. The CDR3 DNA sequence: TGTGCCAGCAGCTTAGGGAGAAACGAGCAGTACTTC.

The chain uses TRBV12-5 and TRBJ2-5; 8 bases agree with TRBD1. The length of the CDR3 is 13 residues. CDR1 is LGHNT and CDR2 is FRNRAP in the germline V gene. Trimming at V came to 5 bases and at J to 5 bases, leaving 4 bases not matched to a gene. The CDR3 reads CASGGQGWETQYF. DNA for the CDR3: TGTGCTAGTGGTGGACAGGGTTGGGAGACCCAGTACTTC.

The CDR3 sequence: CASSLARGILHF. CDR3 nucleotide sequence: TGTGCCAGCAGTTTAGCGAGGGGTATTCTCCATTTT. The V and J genes are TRBV12-3 or TRBV12-4 and TRBJ1-5, with D maybe TRBD1 (5 bases). The CDR3 runs to 12 residues. The ends were cut back, 0 bases at V and 16 bases at J, with 13 bases in the middle.

This clone was picked up one time. CDR3 sequence reads: CAITPGTGASEAFF. The CDR3 coding sequence is TGTGCCATCACCCCCGGGACAGGGGCTTCTGAAGCTTTCTTT. The genes are TRBV10-3 and TRBJ1-1; 10 nucleotides agree with TRBD1. This CDR3 has 14 residues. The V gene's germline CDR1 is ENHRY and CDR2 SYGVKD. The V gene end was trimmed by 7 bases and the J gene end by 6 bases; junction bases not matched to a gene: 8.

The V call is TRBV9, the J call TRBJ1-1; unclear D gene. Germline assignment: CDR1 SGDLS and CDR2 YYNGEE. V lost 4 bases to trimming and J lost 4 bases, with 14 bases between them. This CDR3 contains 14 residues. CDR3 sequence: CASSPVSLGTEAFF. Here the CDR3 DNA reads TGTGCCAGCAGCCCCGTCTCCTTGGGCACTGAAGCTTTCTTT.

This clone was detected only once. The chain couples TRBV5-1 to TRBJ1-1; D unclear. The CDR3 is 13 residues long. The V gene lost 5 bases and the J gene lost 3 bases, with 11 bases spanning the gap. Looked up from germline, CDR1 is SGHRS and CDR2 is YFSETQ. CDR3 protein: CASSPREHTEAFF. The DNA for the CDR3 is TGCGCCAGCAGTCCGAGGGAACACACTGAAGCTTTCTTT.

CDR3 region: CASSQMVNTGELFF. The CDR3 nucleotides are TGTGCCAGCAGCCAAATGGTGAACACCGGGGAGCTGTTTTTT. V is TRBV3-1 (or the pseudogene TRBV3-2) and J is TRBJ2-2, with D hard to call. This CDR3 has 14 amino acids. Germline CDR1 is LGHDT and CDR2 is YNNKEL (reference sequence). Between the trimmed V and J ends, which lost 2 bases and 1 base, there was a span of 5 bases.

The chain combines TRBV18 with TRBJ2-1; 14 bases are a match to TRBD2. Unmatched junction bases numbered 7, after V lost 3 bases and J lost 12 bases. CDR1 and CDR2 from the germline V gene are KGHSH and LQKENI. CDR3 length equals 15 residues. This CDR3 is CASSPGLAGGIWQFF. The DNA of the CDR3 is TGTGCCAGCTCACCCGGACTAGCGGGGGGAATTTGGCAGTTCTTC.

CDR3: CASSLFVTRETQYF. The DNA of the CDR3 is TGCGCCAGCAGCTTGTTTGTGACCCGAGAGACCCAGTACTTC. The gene calls are TRBV5-1 and TRBJ2-5; no definite D call. The CDR3 is made up of 14 amino acids. V was cut by 1 base and J by 4 bases, with 11 bases left in between. Per the germline V gene, CDR1 is SGHRS and CDR2 is YFSETQ.

The rearrangement links TRBV19 to TRBJ1-2, with TRBD1 matching 9 bases. V lost 5 bases, J lost 3 bases, and 4 bases stayed unmatched. Germline lookup yields CDR1 LNHDA and CDR2 SQIVND (reference sequence). The CDR3 is made up of 14 amino acids. The DNA for the CDR3 is TGTGCCAGTAGTGCCCGACAGGGGGACTATGGCTACACCTTC. It yields the protein CASSARQGDYGYTF.

The CDR3 loop is CASSPSNEQFF. In DNA, the CDR3 is TGTGCCAGCTCACCGTCCAATGAGCAGTTCTTC. The rearrangement uses TRBV18 and TRBJ2-1; D is undetermined. The CDR3 is 11 residues long. CDR1 and CDR2 (germline): KGHSH, LQKENI. V was pared by 3 bases and J by 6 bases, with 3 bases between.